The rows below give T cell receptor beta chains drawn from one sample of a study of CD8 T cells in ankylosing spondylitis. TCRdb analysed the 5' RACE reads with MiXCR anew, one entry per CDR3 protein. The sample yields 200,000 to 300,000 distinct CDR3 sequences, about 10% seen once. The source material was blood, either unsorted or a sorted T cell fraction (not recorded which). These receptors were obtained from a male donor with ankylosing spondylitis or in good health (not recorded which). The CDR3 runs from the conserved cysteine through the conserved F or W. The D gene is left open where the match is weak. Size is omitted from some rows. Given values are once, few, many or a class for expanded clones.

size: few
V: TRBV20-1
D: TRBD2
J: TRBJ2-1
CDR3: CSALTSGRTPSYNEQFF
DNA: TGCAGTGCTTTGACTAGCGGGAGGACCCCCTCCTACAATGAGCAGTTCTTC

size: many
V: TRBV5-1
D: .
J: TRBJ2-3
CDR3: CASSFIATDTQYF
DNA: TGCGCCAGCAGCTTCATAGCTACAGATACGCAGTATTTT

size: .
V: TRBV5-6
D: TRBD2
J: TRBJ2-1
CDR3: CASSSPTSGSRNEQFF
DNA: TGTGCCAGCAGCTCCCCCACTAGCGGCTCTCGGAATGAGCAGTTCTTC

size: few
V: TRBV14
D: .
J: TRBJ2-5
CDR3: CASSQDLETQYF
DNA: TGTGCCAGCAGCCAAGATCTCGAGACCCAGTACTTC

size: few
V: TRBV5-6
D: .
J: TRBJ2-7
CDR3: CASSFSVQDEQYF
DNA: TGTGCCAGCAGCTTTTCGGTCCAGGACGAGCAGTACTTC

size: few
V: TRBV7-2
D: TRBD2
J: TRBJ2-3
CDR3: CASSSGTSLGYF
DNA: TGTGCCAGCAGTTCCGGGACTAGCTTGGGGTATTTT

size: many
V: TRBV20-1
D: TRBD1
J: TRBJ1-4
CDR3: CSAKGQGNEKLFF
DNA: TGCAGTGCTAAAGGACAGGGTAATGAAAAACTGTTTTTT

size: many
V: TRBV4-2
D: .
J: TRBJ1-1
CDR3: CASSQDGAYGEAFF
DNA: TGTGCCAGCAGCCAAGATGGAGCATACGGTGAAGCTTTCTTT

size: many
V: TRBV4-1
D: .
J: TRBJ2-7
CDR3: CASSRALSSYEQYF
DNA: TGCGCCAGCAGTCGGGCTCTTAGCTCCTACGAGCAGTACTTC

size: .
V: TRBV21-1
D: .
J: TRBJ2-5
CDR3: CASSGRAVQETQYF
DNA: TGTGCCAGCAGCGGAAGGGCAGTCCAAGAGACCCAGTACTTC

size: many
V: TRBV6-5
D: .
J: TRBJ1-2
CDR3: CASRDWNYGYTF
DNA: TGTGCCAGCCGGGACTGGAACTATGGCTACACCTTC

size: many
V: TRBV12-3/TRBV12-4
D: .
J: TRBJ2-1
CDR3: CASSPTSLNEQFF
DNA: TGTGCCAGCAGTCCCACGTCGCTTAATGAGCAGTTCTTC

size: many
V: TRBV10-2
D: TRBD2
J: TRBJ2-4
CDR3: CASSDEAGGPFGSKNIQYF
DNA: TGCGCCAGCAGTGATGAGGCGGGGGGGCCTTTTGGTAGCAAAAACATTCAGTACTTC

size: many
V: TRBV5-1
D: .
J: TRBJ2-1
CDR3: CASSPGYSHGTGERGNEQFF
DNA: TGCGCCAGCAGCCCCGGATATTCGCACGGGACTGGAGAGAGAGGTAATGAGCAGTTCTTC

size: many
V: TRBV3-1
D: .
J: TRBJ2-3
CDR3: CASSLLTGDTQYF
DNA: TGTGCCAGCAGCCTTCTCACAGGGGATACGCAGTATTTT

size: many
V: TRBV5-1
D: .
J: TRBJ1-2
CDR3: CASSLRGRSYGYTF
DNA: TGCGCCAGCAGCTTGCGGGGCAGGTCCTATGGCTACACCTTC

size: many
V: TRBV4-2
D: .
J: TRBJ1-6
CDR3: CASSQGSRGDDNSPLHF
DNA: TGTGCCAGCAGCCAAGGGAGTCGGGGGGACGATAATTCACCCCTCCACTTT